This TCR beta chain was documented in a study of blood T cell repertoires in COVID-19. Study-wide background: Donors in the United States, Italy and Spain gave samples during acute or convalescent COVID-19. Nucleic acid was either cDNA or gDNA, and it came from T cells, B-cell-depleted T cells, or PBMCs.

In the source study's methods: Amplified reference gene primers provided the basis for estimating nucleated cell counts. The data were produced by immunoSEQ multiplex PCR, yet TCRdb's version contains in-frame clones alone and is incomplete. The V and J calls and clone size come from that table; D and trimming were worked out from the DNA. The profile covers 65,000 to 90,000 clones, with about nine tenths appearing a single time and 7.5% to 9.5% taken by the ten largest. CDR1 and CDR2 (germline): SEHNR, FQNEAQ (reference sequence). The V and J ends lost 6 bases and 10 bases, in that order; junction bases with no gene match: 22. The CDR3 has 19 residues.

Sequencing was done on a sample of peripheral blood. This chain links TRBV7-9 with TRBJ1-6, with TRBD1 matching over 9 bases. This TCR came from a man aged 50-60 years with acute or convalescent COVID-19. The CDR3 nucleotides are TGTGCCAGCAGTTCGGGACAGGGAACGGGCTCAGTCGCTAGCTCACCCCTCCACTTT. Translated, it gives CASSSGQGTGSVASSPLHF.